This TCR beta chain stems from a study of early T cells in non-severe SARS-CoV-2 infection. This CDR3 has 12 residues. V was clipped by 4 bases and J by 4 bases, with 8 bases between them. This clonotype was observed a few times. TCRdb re-called the 5' RACE reads with MiXCR, one entry per CDR3 protein. The data show around 99,000 distinct CDR3 sequences, approximately 15% seen once. V gene TRBV12-3 or TRBV12-4 combines with J gene TRBJ2-7; D ambiguous. The receptor comes from an adult who was a healthcare worker with PCR-confirmed SARS-CoV-2 infection or an uninfected control (not recorded which). The material was whole blood, obtained at baseline. This CDR3 reads CASSSPRYEQYF. As DNA, the CDR3 is TGTGCCAGCAGTTCCCCTCGTTACGAGCAGTACTTC.